This is a list of T cell receptor beta chains from one sample in a study of T-cell reconstitution after alpha-beta-depleted transplantation in children. TCRdb reprocessed the PCR reads via MiXCR and lists one record per CDR3 protein. The sample carries 700,000 to 950,000 distinct CDR3 sequences, less than 20% recorded once. The sample consisted of PBMCs, mostly from graft donor cells, taken 360 days after TCRalphabeta/CD19-depleted stem cell transplant. These receptors were collected from a male patient younger than 18 who had a stem cell transplant for acute lymphoblastic leukemia, so the T cells may come from the graft donor. Each CDR3 is given with its conserved first and last residue. The order of the fields is J gene, D gene, clone size, V gene, CDR3 DNA, CDR3 protein. A D gene is named only where the DNA matches it firmly. A clone size is listed for some rows: how often the clone was seen (once, few, many), or a class if it is expanded.

J: TRBJ2-3; D: -; size: -; V: TRBV11-2; DNA: TGTGCCAGCAGCTTAAAGGTACCGGGATTTAGCACAGATACGCAGTATTTT; CDR3: CASSLKVPGFSTDTQYF
J: TRBJ2-3; D: TRBD2; size: many; V: TRBV2; DNA: TGTGCCAGCAGTGAAGCCCTACTAGCGGGAGCCGCAGATACGCAGTATTTT; CDR3: CASSEALLAGAADTQYF
J: TRBJ2-2; D: -; size: -; V: TRBV7-3; DNA: TGTGCCAGCAGCTTGGGTCTTGGACCAATGGAGACCGGGGAGCTGTTTTTT; CDR3: CASSLGLGPMETGELFF
J: TRBJ2-1; D: TRBD2; size: many; V: TRBV10-3; DNA: TGTGCCATCAGGAAAGCGGGAGTAGTCTACAATGAGCAGTTCTTC; CDR3: CAIRKAGVVYNEQFF
J: TRBJ2-7; D: TRBD2; size: -; V: TRBV20-1; DNA: TGCAGTGCTAGTAGGCTAGCGGGGATCGTCTACGAGCAGTACTTC; CDR3: CSASRLAGIVYEQYF
J: TRBJ2-2; D: -; size: -; V: TRBV27; DNA: TGTGCCAGCATTAACGGCTTCACCGGGGAGCTGTTTTTT; CDR3: CASINGFTGELFF
J: TRBJ2-7; D: TRBD2; size: -; V: TRBV12-3/TRBV12-4; DNA: TGTGCCAGCAGTTCCTCTGAGCTAGCGGGCTACGAGCAGTACTTC; CDR3: CASSSSELAGYEQYF
J: TRBJ2-3; D: -; size: -; V: TRBV7-8; DNA: TGTGCCAGCAGCTTAGAGTGGGGGACCTACACAGATACGCAGTATTTT; CDR3: CASSLEWGTYTDTQYF
J: TRBJ2-1; D: -; size: few; V: TRBV5-1; DNA: TGCGCCAGCAGCTTGGACGGGGACCCGGTTTGTTTCTTC; CDR3: CASSLDGDPVCFF
J: TRBJ2-2; D: TRBD2; size: few; V: TRBV12-3/TRBV12-4; DNA: TGTGCCAGCAGACCAGGACTAGCTAACACCGGGGAGCTGTTTTTT; CDR3: CASRPGLANTGELFF
J: TRBJ2-7; D: -; size: -; V: TRBV20-1; DNA: TGCAGTGCTATCTATGGGCCCGAGCAGTACTTC; CDR3: CSAIYGPEQYF
J: TRBJ1-4; D: -; size: -; V: TRBV29-1; DNA: TGCAGCGTGGGTAATGAAAAACTGTTTTTT; CDR3: CSVGNEKLFF
J: TRBJ2-7; D: -; size: -; V: TRBV5-1; DNA: TGCGCCAGCAGCTTGATCAGCCCTGACAGTTCCTACGAGCAGTACTTC; CDR3: CASSLISPDSSYEQYF
J: TRBJ1-6; D: -; size: -; V: TRBV6-5; DNA: TGTGCCAGCAGTTACTTACGGGGCGAATCTTCACCCCTCCACTTT; CDR3: CASSYLRGESSPLHF
J: TRBJ1-3; D: -; size: -; V: TRBV28; DNA: TGTGCCAGCAGTGTTGGGGGGACCTCTGGAAACACCATATATTTT; CDR3: CASSVGGTSGNTIYF
J: TRBJ2-3; D: -; size: -; V: TRBV2; DNA: TGTGCCAGCAGCGGGATCGCGAACACAGATACGCAGTATTTT; CDR3: CASSGIANTDTQYF
J: TRBJ2-6; D: -; size: few; V: TRBV9; DNA: TGTGCCAGCAGCGTAAGTTACAGGTACTACTCTGGGGCCAACGTCCTGACTTTC; CDR3: CASSVSYRYYSGANVLTF
J: TRBJ2-3; D: -; size: many; V: TRBV7-9; DNA: TGTGCCAGCAGCTTCTTAGCGGCGCTCACAGATACGCAGTATTTT; CDR3: CASSFLAALTDTQYF
J: TRBJ2-2; D: TRBD2; size: few; V: TRBV10-3; DNA: TGTGCCATCCCCACTAGCGGGGCAAACACCGGGGAGCTGTTTTTT; CDR3: CAIPTSGANTGELFF
J: TRBJ1-4; D: -; size: -; V: TRBV29-1; DNA: TGCAGCGTTAGGCAGACAACTAATGAAAAACTGTTTTTT; CDR3: CSVRQTTNEKLFF
J: TRBJ2-1; D: -; size: few; V: TRBV7-3; DNA: TGTGCCAGCAGCTTAAGGTGGGATGAGCAGTTCTTC; CDR3: CASSLRWDEQFF
J: TRBJ1-5; D: -; size: -; V: TRBV7-8; DNA: TGTGCCAGCAGCGTGACCCGGGAGCAGCCCCAGCATTTT; CDR3: CASSVTREQPQHF
J: TRBJ2-7; D: -; size: few; V: TRBV4-2; DNA: TGTGCCAGCAGACACTACCACTTAAGCTCCTACGAGCAGTACTTC; CDR3: CASRHYHLSSYEQYF
J: TRBJ1-1; D: -; size: many; V: TRBV7-3; DNA: TGTGCCAGCAGCTTACGGGTGGGGACTGAAGCTTTCTTT; CDR3: CASSLRVGTEAFF
J: TRBJ1-2; D: -; size: -; V: TRBV5-1; DNA: TGCGCCAGCAGATGGCCCGGGACGAAGAATGGCTACACCTTC; CDR3: CASRWPGTKNGYTF
J: TRBJ2-2; D: -; size: -; V: TRBV5-1; DNA: TGCGCCAGCAGCATTAGCGGAACGAACACCGGGGAGCTGTTTTTT; CDR3: CASSISGTNTGELFF
J: TRBJ2-1; D: -; size: -; V: TRBV6-1; DNA: TGTGCCAGCAGCCCCAACGGACAGAACCATGAGCAGTTCTTC; CDR3: CASSPNGQNHEQFF
J: TRBJ2-1; D: TRBD1; size: -; V: TRBV3-1; DNA: TGTGCCAGCAGCCAAGTAGGTGGGACAGGGGATGGGAATGAGCAGTTCTTC; CDR3: CASSQVGGTGDGNEQFF
J: TRBJ2-3; D: -; size: few; V: TRBV9; DNA: TGTGCCAGCAGCGCTATGACCACAGAACGCACAGATACGCAGTATTTT; CDR3: CASSAMTTERTDTQYF
J: TRBJ2-1; D: -; size: -; V: TRBV11-3; DNA: TGTGCCAGCAGCTTAGGGGGACTTAATCTAAATGAGCAGTTCTTC; CDR3: CASSLGGLNLNEQFF
J: TRBJ2-7; D: TRBD2; size: few; V: TRBV28; DNA: TGTGCCAGCAGTTTATCCAGCGCGACTAGCGACTACGAGCAGTACTTC; CDR3: CASSLSSATSDYEQYF
J: TRBJ2-1; D: TRBD1; size: few; V: TRBV29-1; DNA: TGCAGCGTTCAAGCCTGGGACAGGGGGGATAATGAGCAGTTCTTC; CDR3: CSVQAWDRGDNEQFF
J: TRBJ2-3; D: TRBD2; size: few; V: TRBV6-4; DNA: TGTGCCAGCAGTGTTGGGAGGGCGGATACGCAGTATTTT; CDR3: CASSVGRADTQYF
J: TRBJ2-5; D: -; size: -; V: TRBV13; DNA: TGTGCCAGCAGCTTAGTGTGGGAAGAGACCCAGTACTTC; CDR3: CASSLVWEETQYF
J: TRBJ1-1; D: TRBD1; size: -; V: TRBV5-5; DNA: TGTGCCAGCAGGTACGGGACAGGAGAACCAACAGGGACTGAAGCTTTCTTT; CDR3: CASRYGTGEPTGTEAFF
J: TRBJ2-1; D: TRBD1; size: many; V: TRBV7-9; DNA: TGTGCCAGCAGCTTAAGGACAGGGTGGCAAAATGAGCAGTTCTTC; CDR3: CASSLRTGWQNEQFF
J: TRBJ2-5; D: -; size: -; V: TRBV5-1; DNA: TGCGCCAGCAAGCTTGGATTGTTGGAGACCCAGTACTTC; CDR3: CASKLGLLETQYF
J: TRBJ1-1; D: -; size: few; V: TRBV12-3/TRBV12-4; DNA: TGTGCCAGCAGTTTGAAGGGCTGGAACACTGAAGCTTTCTTT; CDR3: CASSLKGWNTEAFF
J: TRBJ1-2; D: -; size: -; V: TRBV29-1; DNA: TGCAGCGCCCCGGACCCCTATGGCTACACCTTC; CDR3: CSAPDPYGYTF
J: TRBJ2-1; D: TRBD2; size: many; V: TRBV5-1; DNA: TGCGCCAGCAGCTTGGCGCGGGAGGTCTTCTACAATGAGCAGTTCTTC; CDR3: CASSLAREVFYNEQFF
J: TRBJ2-2; D: -; size: many; V: TRBV7-8; DNA: TGTGCCAGCAGCTTAAGCTCTGCGAACACCGGGGAGCTGTTTTTT; CDR3: CASSLSSANTGELFF
J: TRBJ2-1; D: -; size: -; V: TRBV18; DNA: TGTGCCAGCTCACGACAACAGGGATGGGGGCCCTACAATGAGCAGTTCTTC; CDR3: CASSRQQGWGPYNEQFF
J: TRBJ2-7; D: TRBD1; size: once; V: TRBV11-3; DNA: TGTGCCAGCAGCCCCCCCGACAGGGGGATCGACGAGCAGTACTTC; CDR3: CASSPPDRGIDEQYF
J: TRBJ2-6; D: -; size: -; V: TRBV6-1; DNA: TGTGCCAGCAGCAAAGAAAGGGCCGGGGCCAACGTCCTGACTTTC; CDR3: CASSKERAGANVLTF
J: TRBJ2-1; D: -; size: few; V: TRBV12-3/TRBV12-4; DNA: TGTGCCAGCAGTTCCTATAGCAGGGTCAATGAGCAGTTCTTC; CDR3: CASSSYSRVNEQFF
J: TRBJ2-5; D: -; size: few; V: TRBV5-1; DNA: TGCGCCAGCAGCTTGAGCCGGCCAGGCCCGAAGACCCAGTACTTC; CDR3: CASSLSRPGPKTQYF
J: TRBJ2-1; D: TRBD2; size: few; V: TRBV9; DNA: TGTGCCAGCAGCGTGGACCTAGCGGGAGTGTTCAATGAGCAGTTCTTC; CDR3: CASSVDLAGVFNEQFF
J: TRBJ2-4; D: -; size: -; V: TRBV20-1; DNA: TGCAGTGCTAGGGAGCCATGGGAGAACATTCAGTACTTC; CDR3: CSAREPWENIQYF